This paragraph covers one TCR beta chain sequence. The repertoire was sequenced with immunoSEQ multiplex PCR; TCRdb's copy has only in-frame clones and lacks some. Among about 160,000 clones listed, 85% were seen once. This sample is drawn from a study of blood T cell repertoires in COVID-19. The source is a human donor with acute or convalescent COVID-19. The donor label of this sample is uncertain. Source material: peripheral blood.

This chain's CDR3 is CASRQTGNVETQYF. The CDR3 bases are TGTGCCAGCAGGCAGACAGGGAATGTCGAGACCCAGTACTTC. The chain recombines TRBV6-5 with TRBJ2-5, with 7 positions matching TRBD1. In germline, CDR1 is MNHEY, CDR2 SVGAGI. CDR3 length equals 14 residues. The V gene end was trimmed by 6 bases and the J gene end by 5 bases; junction bases not matched to a gene: 9.